The 18 T cell receptor beta chains below all came from one sample that was sequenced in a study of molecular identifiers for immune sequencing clone quantification. A single record per CDR3 protein comes from TCRdb applying MiXCR to the PCR reads. The table lists some 100,000 distinct CDR3 sequences, roughly 34% of them singletons. The sequenced material came from naive CD8+ T cells from blood, with Jurkat cell RNA spiked in. Stated subset: FACS-sorted CD8+CD4-CCR7+CD45RA+ naive T cells. The receptors here all came from a human donor in good health. Some libraries in this study had Jurkat cell RNA spiked in.

With respect to this clonotype: A clone one base away is much larger, so this may be a read error. J is TRBJ1-4 and V is TRBV6-5, with D possibly being TRBD1 (6 bases). CDR1 and CDR2 from the germline V gene are MNHEY and SVGAGI. This CDR3 is 14 amino acids long. CDR3 nucleotides: TGTGCCAGCGGCTCTCAGGGGCCTAATGAAAAACAGTTTTTT. This codes for CASGSQGPNEKQFF.

This clonotype was seen many times. The chain has TRBV6-2 or TRBV6-3 and TRBJ2-3; the D gene could be TRBD1 or TRBD2 (5 bases each). The V and J ends lost 1 base and 6 bases respectively, with 11 bases between them. Germline loops: CDR1 MNHEY, CDR2 SVGEGT. The length of the CDR3 is 14 residues. CDR3 bases: TGTGCCAGCAGTTACTGGTCGGGGCTCGATACGCAGTATTTT. As protein: CASSYWSGLDTQYF.

The V call is TRBV20-1, the J call TRBJ2-2, with D unresolved. The CDR3 is made up of 12 amino acids. V gave up 3 bases and J gave up 4 bases, with 6 bases separating them. Germline CDR1 reads DFQATT; CDR2 reads SNEGSKA (reference sequence). CDR3: CSARVGTGELFF. CDR3 nucleotide sequence: TGCAGTGCTAGGGTGGGCACCGGGGAGCTGTTTTTT.

A note on this clonotype: At one end the junction does not follow the germline gene, possibly because of a read error. This sequence joins TRBV4-3 and TRBJ1-2, with no clear D. The germline gives CDR1 LGHNA, CDR2 YSLEER. CDR3 length: 15 residues. CDR3 sequence reads: CASSQEPVNNYGNTF. CDR3 nucleotide sequence: TGCGCCAGCAGCCAAGAACCGGTCAATAACTATGGCAACACCTTC.

A word on this clonotype: A much larger clone lies one base from this, so it may be a read error. The rearrangement joins TRBV20-1 to TRBJ2-3, with unresolved D. The V and J ends lost 5 bases and 0 bases respectively, with 15 bases between them. The CDR3 has 15 residues. Germline CDR1 is DFQATT and CDR2 is SNEGSKA (reference sequence). The CDR3 DNA sequence: TGCAGTGCTCACCCGGGCGCCGCTAGCACAGATACGCAGTATTTT. The encoded protein is CSAHPGAASTDTQYF.

This clonotype was counted a few times. The V call is TRBV4-2, the J call TRBJ2-3; 7 nucleotides agree with TRBD2. The V gene's germline CDR1 is LGHNA and CDR2 YNFKEQ. The V segment lost 5 bases and the J segment 7 bases; nucleotides outside the gene matches: 21. This CDR3 is built from 18 residues. The CDR3 nucleotides are TGTGCCAGCAGCAACCCAATAACGATGGCCGGGACTACCCATACGCAGTATTTT. This encodes CASSNPITMAGTTHTQYF.

The CDR3 coding sequence is TGCAGCGTTGCCTTGATAGGGGAGGACGAAATTCTGTTTTTT. Translated, it gives CSVALIGEDEILFF. This chain joins TRBV29-1 and TRBJ1-4; tentatively, D is TRBD1 (5 bases). The V gene's germline CDR1 is SQVTM and CDR2 ANQGSEA. CDR3 length equals 14 residues. Between the trimmed V and J ends, which lost 4 bases and 14 bases, there was a span of 23 bases.

The chain carries TRBV28 and TRBJ2-3, with a possible D match to TRBD2 (5 bases). In germline, CDR1 is MDHEN, CDR2 SYDVKM. V lost 5 bases and J 0 bases, leaving 18 bases between the germline ends. The CDR3 consists of 17 residues. The CDR3 spells CASSVAGGSVSTDTQYF. In DNA, the CDR3 is TGTGCCAGCAGTGTTGCAGGCGGGTCCGTGAGCACAGATACGCAGTATTTT.

This rearrangement joins TRBV29-1 to TRBJ2-7, with 9 bases that match TRBD1. The CDR3 is 15 residues long. V lost 5 bases, J lost 3 bases, and 11 bases stayed unmatched. CDR1 is SQVTM, CDR2 ANQGSEA, per germline. The CDR3 protein is CSVTAGTGPYYEQYF. The CDR3 DNA is TGCAGCGTTACGGCCGGGACAGGGCCGTACTACGAGCAGTACTTC.

This clonotype was counted at least ten times. This chain joins TRBV7-6 and TRBJ2-7; 7 bases align to TRBD1. V lost 4 bases, J lost 2 bases, and 5 bases stayed unmatched. The CDR3 length is 14 residues. Germline CDR1 reads SGHVS; CDR2 reads FNYEAQ. DNA for the CDR3: TGTGCCAGCAGCTCCCACGGGACAGCCTACGAGCAGTACTTC. Translating it yields CASSSHGTAYEQYF.

The chain combines TRBV24-1 with TRBJ2-5; unclear D gene. CDR1 KGHDR and CDR2 SFDVKD come from the germline V gene. CDR3 size: 13 residues. Trimming stripped 0 bases from V and 5 bases from J, with 6 bases between. CDR3 coding DNA: TGTGCCACCAGTGATTTGCAGTGGGAGACCCAGTACTTC. It encodes CATSDLQWETQYF.

This sequence joins TRBV27 and TRBJ2-7; D is perhaps TRBD1 (6 bases). CDR1 and CDR2 from the germline V gene are MNHEY and SMNVEV (reference sequence). Between the trimmed V and J ends, which lost 1 base and 5 bases, there was a span of 12 bases. The CDR3 spans 14 residues. Written as DNA, the CDR3 is TGTGCCAGCAGTTTATGGGGAGAGGGGGACGAGCAGTACTTC. Translation: CASSLWGEGDEQYF.

This clonotype was picked up many times. This rearrangement joins TRBV5-1 to TRBJ2-3, with a weak D call TRBD1 (6 bases). The V and J ends lost 1 base and 2 bases respectively, with 8 bases between them. Per the germline V gene, CDR1 is SGHRS and CDR2 is YFSETQ. This CDR3 has 14 residues. CDR3: CASSLNRDTDTQYF. DNA of the CDR3: TGCGCCAGCAGCTTGAACAGGGACACAGATACGCAGTATTTT.

This clonotype has at least ten counts. The chain employs TRBV9 and TRBJ2-7; 12 bases align to TRBD2. This CDR3 comprises 15 residues. Per the germline V gene, CDR1 is SGDLS and CDR2 is YYNGEE. V lost 4 bases, J lost 3 bases, and 5 bases stayed unmatched. CDR3 residues: CASSPGLAGFYEQYF. The CDR3 DNA reads as TGTGCCAGCAGCCCGGGACTAGCGGGTTTCTACGAGCAGTACTTC.

In its sample, this clonotype was seen once. A single base separates this from a much larger clone, so it may be a read error. The chain joins TRBV7-8 to TRBJ1-4; D is perhaps TRBD1 (5 bases). The CDR3 has 14 residues. In germline, CDR1 is SGHVS, CDR2 FQNEAQ. CDR3 loop: CASSPTGGYERLFF. The CDR3 coding sequence is TGTGCCAGCAGCCCAACGGGGGGTTATGAAAGACTGTTTTTT.

There are a few counts of this clonotype. The V call is TRBV5-1, the J call TRBJ2-3; tentative D call: TRBD2 (5 bases). In germline, CDR1 is SGHRS, CDR2 YFSETQ. Trimming removed 3 bases from V and 3 bases from J, with 14 bases in between. The CDR3 extends over 15 amino acids. The CDR3 protein is CASSSEAWITDTQYF. In DNA form, the CDR3 reads TGCGCCAGCAGCTCGGAGGCCTGGATAACAGATACGCAGTATTTT. The variable domain in full, with the rest retrieved from reference TRBV5-1 and TRBJ2-3, is KAGVTQTPRYLIKTRGQQVTLSCSPISGHRSVSWYQQTPGQGLQFLFEYFSETQRNKGNFPGRFSGRQFSNSRSEMNVSTLELGDSALYLCASSSEAWITDTQYFGPGTRLTVL.

This clonotype was seen ten or more times. V usage is TRBV24-1 and J usage is TRBJ2-4, with 7 bases fitting TRBD1. The CDR3 sequence is 17 residues long. The ends lost 3 bases at V and 6 bases at J; junction bases unmatched: 13. Germline values: CDR1 KGHDR, CDR2 SFDVKD. CDR3 region: CATSDAPGTAEANIQYF. The DNA of the CDR3 is TGTGCCACCAGTGATGCACCAGGGACAGCCGAGGCAAACATTCAGTACTTC.

This clonotype was found many times. The rearrangement joins TRBV27 to TRBJ1-1; possibly TRBD1 for D (5 bases). V was cut by 1 base and J by 7 bases, with 10 bases left in between. CDR3 length: 13 amino acids. Germline V CDR1 and CDR2: MNHEY, SMNVEV (reference sequence). CDR3: CASSLWQGSEAFF. The CDR3 DNA reads as TGTGCCAGCAGTTTATGGCAGGGCAGTGAAGCTTTCTTT.